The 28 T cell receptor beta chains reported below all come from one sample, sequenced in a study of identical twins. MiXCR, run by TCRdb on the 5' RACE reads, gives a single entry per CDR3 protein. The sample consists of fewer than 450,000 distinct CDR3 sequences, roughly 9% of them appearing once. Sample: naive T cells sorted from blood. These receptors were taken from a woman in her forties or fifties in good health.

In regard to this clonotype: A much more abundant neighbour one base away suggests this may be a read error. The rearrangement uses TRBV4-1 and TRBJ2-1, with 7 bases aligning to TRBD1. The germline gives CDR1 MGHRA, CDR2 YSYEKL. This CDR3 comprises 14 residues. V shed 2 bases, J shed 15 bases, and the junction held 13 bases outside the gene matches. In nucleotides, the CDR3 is TGCGCCAGCAGCCAACGAAGTTTCGGGGACAGCGGGTTCTTC. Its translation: CASSQRSFGDSGFF.

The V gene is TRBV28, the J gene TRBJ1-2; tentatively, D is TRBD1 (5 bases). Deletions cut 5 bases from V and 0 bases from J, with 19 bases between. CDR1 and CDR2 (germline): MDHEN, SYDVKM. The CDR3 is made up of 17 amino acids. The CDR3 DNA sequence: TGTGCCAGCAGTCCTAGCAAGGGGTGGAACACTAACTATGGCTACACCTTC. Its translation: CASSPSKGWNTNYGYTF.

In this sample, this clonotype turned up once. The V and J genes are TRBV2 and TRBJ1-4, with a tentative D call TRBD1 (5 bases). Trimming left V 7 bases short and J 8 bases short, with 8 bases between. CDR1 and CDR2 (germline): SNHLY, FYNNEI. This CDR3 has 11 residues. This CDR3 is CASIGDEKLFF. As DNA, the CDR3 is TGTGCCAGCATCGGGGACGAAAAACTGTTTTTT. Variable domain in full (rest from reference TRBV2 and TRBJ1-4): EPEVTQTPSHQVTQMGQEVILRCVPISNHLYFYWYRQILGQKVEFLVSFYNNEISEKSEIFDDQFSVERPDGSNFTLKIRSTKLEDSAMYFCASIGDEKLFFGSGTQLSVL.

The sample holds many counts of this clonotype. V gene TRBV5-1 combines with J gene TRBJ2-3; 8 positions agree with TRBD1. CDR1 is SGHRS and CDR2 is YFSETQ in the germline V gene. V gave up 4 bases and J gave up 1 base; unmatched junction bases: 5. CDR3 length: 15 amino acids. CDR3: CASSDGQGGTDTQYF. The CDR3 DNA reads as TGCGCCAGCAGCGATGGACAGGGAGGCACAGATACGCAGTATTTT.

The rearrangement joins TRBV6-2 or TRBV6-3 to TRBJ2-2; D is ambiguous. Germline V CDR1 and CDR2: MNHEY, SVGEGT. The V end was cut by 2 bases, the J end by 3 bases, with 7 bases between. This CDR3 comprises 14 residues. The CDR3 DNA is TGTGCCAGCAGTTACGGGCGGTACACCGGGGAGCTGTTTTTT. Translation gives CASSYGRYTGELFF.

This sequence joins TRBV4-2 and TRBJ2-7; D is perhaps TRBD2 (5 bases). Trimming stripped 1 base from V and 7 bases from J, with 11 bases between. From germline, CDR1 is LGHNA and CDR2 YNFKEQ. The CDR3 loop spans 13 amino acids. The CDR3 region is CASSQVGGGEQYF. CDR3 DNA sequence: TGTGCCAGCAGCCAAGTCGGCGGCGGGGAGCAGTACTTC.

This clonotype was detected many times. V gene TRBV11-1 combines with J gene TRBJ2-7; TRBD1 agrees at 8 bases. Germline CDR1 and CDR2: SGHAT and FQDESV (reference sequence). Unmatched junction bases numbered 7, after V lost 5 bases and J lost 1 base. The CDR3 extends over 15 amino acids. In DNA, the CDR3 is TGTGCCAGCAGCCAGACAGGGGAAGCGTCCTACGAGCAGTACTTC. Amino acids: CASSQTGEASYEQYF. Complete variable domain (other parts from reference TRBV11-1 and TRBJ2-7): EAEVAQSPRYKITEKSQAVAFWCDPISGHATLYWYRQILGQGPELLVQFQDESVVDDSQLPKDRFSAERLKGVDSTLKIQPAELGDSAMYLCASSQTGEASYEQYFGPGTRLTVT.

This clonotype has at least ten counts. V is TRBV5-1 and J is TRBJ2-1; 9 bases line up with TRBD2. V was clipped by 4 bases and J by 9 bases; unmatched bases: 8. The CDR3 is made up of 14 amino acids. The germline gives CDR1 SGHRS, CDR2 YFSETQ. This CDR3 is CASSPISGSGEQFF. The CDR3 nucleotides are TGCGCCAGCAGCCCTATTAGCGGGAGTGGTGAGCAGTTCTTC.

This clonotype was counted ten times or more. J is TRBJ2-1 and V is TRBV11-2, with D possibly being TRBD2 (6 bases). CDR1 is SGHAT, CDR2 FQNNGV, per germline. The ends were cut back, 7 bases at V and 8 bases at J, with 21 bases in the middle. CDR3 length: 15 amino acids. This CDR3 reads CASNPGLAMVYEQFF. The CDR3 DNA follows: TGTGCCAGCAACCCCGGGCTAGCGATGGTATATGAGCAGTTCTTC.

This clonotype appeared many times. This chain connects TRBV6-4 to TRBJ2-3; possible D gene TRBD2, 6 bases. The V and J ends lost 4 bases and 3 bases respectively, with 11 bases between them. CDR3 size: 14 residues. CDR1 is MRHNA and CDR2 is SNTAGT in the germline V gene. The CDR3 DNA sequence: TGTGCCAGCAGTGCGGGAGAGTGGACAGATACGCAGTATTTT. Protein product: CASSAGEWTDTQYF.

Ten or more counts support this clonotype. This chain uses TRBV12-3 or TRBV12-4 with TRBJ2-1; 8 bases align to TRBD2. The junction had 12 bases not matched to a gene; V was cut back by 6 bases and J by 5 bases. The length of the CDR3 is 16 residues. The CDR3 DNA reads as TGTGCCAGCAGCTACTTAAGCGGGAGAGGTAACAATGAGCAGTTCTTC. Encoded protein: CASSYLSGRGNNEQFF.

CDR3 sequence reads: CAWTSPGLAYNEQFF. CDR3 nucleotides: TGTGCCTGGACTTCACCGGGACTAGCGTACAATGAGCAGTTCTTC. V usage is TRBV30 and J usage is TRBJ2-1; 10 nucleotides match TRBD2. Germline trimming cut 4 bases from V and 4 bases from J; bases unmatched to any gene: 7. This CDR3 is built from 15 residues. In germline, CDR1 is GTSNPN, CDR2 SVGIG (reference sequence).

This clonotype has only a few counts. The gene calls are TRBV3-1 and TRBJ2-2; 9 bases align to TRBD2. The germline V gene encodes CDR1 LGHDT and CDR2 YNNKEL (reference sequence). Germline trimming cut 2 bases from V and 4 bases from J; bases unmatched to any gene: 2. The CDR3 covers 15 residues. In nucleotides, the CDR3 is TGTGCCAGCAGCCAAAATAGCGGGGGCACCGGGGAGCTGTTTTTT. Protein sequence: CASSQNSGGTGELFF.

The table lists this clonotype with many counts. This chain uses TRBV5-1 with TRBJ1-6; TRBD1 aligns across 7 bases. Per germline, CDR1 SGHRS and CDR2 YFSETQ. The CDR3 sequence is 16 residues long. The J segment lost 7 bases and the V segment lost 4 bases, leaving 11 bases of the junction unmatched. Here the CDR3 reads CASSLKPTGTNSPLHF. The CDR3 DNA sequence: TGCGCCAGCAGCCTAAAACCGACAGGGACCAATTCACCCCTCCACTTT.

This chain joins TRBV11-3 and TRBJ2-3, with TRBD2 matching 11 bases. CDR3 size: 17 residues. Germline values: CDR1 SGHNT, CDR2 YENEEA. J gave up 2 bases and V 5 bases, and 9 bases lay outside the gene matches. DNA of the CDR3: TGTGCCAGCAGCCACGAAAGGACTAGCGGGTCCACAGATACGCAGTATTTT. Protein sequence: CASSHERTSGSTDTQYF.

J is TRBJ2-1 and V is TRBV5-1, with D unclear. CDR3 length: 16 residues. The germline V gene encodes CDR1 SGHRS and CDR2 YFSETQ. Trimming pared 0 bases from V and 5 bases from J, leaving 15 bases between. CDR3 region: CASSLAASGGNNEQFF. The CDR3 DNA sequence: TGCGCCAGCAGCTTGGCCGCGTCGGGTGGGAACAATGAGCAGTTCTTC.

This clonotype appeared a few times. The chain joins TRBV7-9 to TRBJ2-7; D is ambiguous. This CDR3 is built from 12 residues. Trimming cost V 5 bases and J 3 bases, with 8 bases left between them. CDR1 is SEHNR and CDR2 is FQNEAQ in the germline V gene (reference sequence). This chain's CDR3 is CASSQTYYEQYV. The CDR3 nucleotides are TGTGCCAGCAGCCAGACATACTACGAGCAGTACGTC.

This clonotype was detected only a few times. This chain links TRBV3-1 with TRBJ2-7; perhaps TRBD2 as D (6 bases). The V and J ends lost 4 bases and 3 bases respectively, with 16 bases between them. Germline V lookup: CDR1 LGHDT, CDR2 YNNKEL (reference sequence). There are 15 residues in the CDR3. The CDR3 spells CASSLGGGAGYEQYF. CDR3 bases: TGTGCCAGCAGCCTCGGCGGAGGGGCAGGCTACGAGCAGTACTTC.

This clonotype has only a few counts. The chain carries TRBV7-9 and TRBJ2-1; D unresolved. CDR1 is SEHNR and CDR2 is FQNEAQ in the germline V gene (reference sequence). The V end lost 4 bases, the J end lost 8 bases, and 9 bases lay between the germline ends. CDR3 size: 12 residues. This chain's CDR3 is CASSSLFDEQFF. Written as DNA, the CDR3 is TGTGCCAGCAGCTCTCTATTCGATGAGCAGTTCTTC. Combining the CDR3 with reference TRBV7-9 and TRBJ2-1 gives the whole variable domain DTGVSQNPRHKITKRGQNVTFRCDPISEHNRLYWYRQTLGQGPEFLTYFQNEAQLEKSRLLSDRFSAERPKGSFSTLEIQRTEQGDSAMYLCASSSLFDEQFFGPGTRLTVL.

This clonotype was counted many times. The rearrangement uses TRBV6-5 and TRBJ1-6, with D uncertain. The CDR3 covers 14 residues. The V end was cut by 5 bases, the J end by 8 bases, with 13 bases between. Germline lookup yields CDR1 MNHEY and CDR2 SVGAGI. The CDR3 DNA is TGTGCCAGCAGTGCCGCAGGAGGCTATTCACCCCTCCACTTT. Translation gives CASSAAGGYSPLHF.

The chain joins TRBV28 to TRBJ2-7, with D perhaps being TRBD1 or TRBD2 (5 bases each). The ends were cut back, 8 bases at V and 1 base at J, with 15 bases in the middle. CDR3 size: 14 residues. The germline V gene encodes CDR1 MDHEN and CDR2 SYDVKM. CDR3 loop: CASSGQGASYEQYV. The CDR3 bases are TGTGCCAGCTCCGGGCAGGGAGCATCCTACGAGCAGTACGTC.

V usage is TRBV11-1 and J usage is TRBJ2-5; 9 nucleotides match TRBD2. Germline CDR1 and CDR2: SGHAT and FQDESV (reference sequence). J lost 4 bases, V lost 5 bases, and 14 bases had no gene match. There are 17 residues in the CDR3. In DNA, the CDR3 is TGTGCCAGCAGCCCCCGACTAGCGGAGAGGGGGGGAGAGACCCAGTACTTC. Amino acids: CASSPRLAERGGETQYF.

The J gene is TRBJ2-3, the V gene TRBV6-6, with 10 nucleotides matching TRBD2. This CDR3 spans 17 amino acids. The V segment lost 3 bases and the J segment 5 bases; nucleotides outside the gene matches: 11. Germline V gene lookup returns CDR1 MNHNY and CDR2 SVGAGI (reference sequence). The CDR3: CASSYSPSGSPGDTQYF. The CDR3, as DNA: TGTGCCAGCAGTTATTCTCCTAGCGGGAGTCCGGGAGATACGCAGTATTTT.

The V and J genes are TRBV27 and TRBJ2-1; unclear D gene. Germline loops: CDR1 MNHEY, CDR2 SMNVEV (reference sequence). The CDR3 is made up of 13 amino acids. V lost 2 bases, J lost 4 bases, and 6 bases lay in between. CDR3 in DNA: TGTGCCAGCAGTTTAAGAGGTTACAATGAGCAGTTCTTC. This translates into CASSLRGYNEQFF.

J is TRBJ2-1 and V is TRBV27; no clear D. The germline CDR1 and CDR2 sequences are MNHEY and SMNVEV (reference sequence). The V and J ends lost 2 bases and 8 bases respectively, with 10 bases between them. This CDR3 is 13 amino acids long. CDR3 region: CASSLGQGYEQFF. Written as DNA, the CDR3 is TGTGCCAGCAGTTTAGGGCAAGGCTATGAGCAGTTCTTC.

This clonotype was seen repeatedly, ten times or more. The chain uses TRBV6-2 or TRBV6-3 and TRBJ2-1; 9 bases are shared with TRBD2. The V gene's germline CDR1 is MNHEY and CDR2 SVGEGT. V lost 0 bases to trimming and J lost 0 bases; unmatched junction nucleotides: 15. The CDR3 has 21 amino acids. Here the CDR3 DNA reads TGTGCCAGCAGTTACTCCTCGAAAGTAGCGGGAGAAAAGAGCTCCTACAATGAGCAGTTCTTC. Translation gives CASSYSSKVAGEKSSYNEQFF.

CDR3 residues: CASSSVTRSVSYNEQFF. In nucleotides, the CDR3 is TGTGCCAGCAGCTCGGTAACTAGAAGCGTCTCCTACAATGAGCAGTTCTTC. This chain connects TRBV5-5 to TRBJ2-1, with D possibly being TRBD2 (5 bases). The ends were cut back, 3 bases at V and 0 bases at J, with 16 bases in the middle. This CDR3 region has 17 residues. In germline, CDR1 is SGHKS, CDR2 YYEKEE (reference sequence).

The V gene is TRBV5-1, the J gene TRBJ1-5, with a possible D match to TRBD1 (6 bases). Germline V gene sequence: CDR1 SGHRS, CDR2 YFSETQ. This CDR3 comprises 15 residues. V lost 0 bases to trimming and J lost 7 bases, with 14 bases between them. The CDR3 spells CASSLAGGRDQPQHF. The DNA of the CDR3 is TGCGCCAGCAGCTTGGCCGGGGGGCGAGACCAGCCCCAGCATTTT.